Included here is one T cell receptor (beta chain) sequence, with context. Each patient's relapse followed autologous stem cell transplantation, and brentuximab vedotin exposure varied. Method: immunoSEQ multiplex PCR; TCRdb's copy keeps in-frame clones and lacks some. The sample lists 90,000 to 100,000 clones; roughly 79% were seen once. CDR3 size: 15 residues. Per germline, CDR1 SGDLS and CDR2 YYNGEE. V was pared by 0 bases and J by 4 bases, with 4 bases of the junction left unmatched. The data are from a study of PD-1 blockade in classical Hodgkin lymphoma. The sequencing here drew on peripheral blood mononuclear cells (PBMCs), taken before the second cycle of nivolumab. This clonotype was obtained from a human donor with classical Hodgkin lymphoma. V is TRBV9 and J is TRBJ2-7; TRBD1 matches at 10 bases. The CDR3 coding sequence is TGTGCCAGCAGCGTAGGACGGGACAGGGGATACGAGCAGTACTTC. This sequence encodes CASSVGRDRGYEQYF.